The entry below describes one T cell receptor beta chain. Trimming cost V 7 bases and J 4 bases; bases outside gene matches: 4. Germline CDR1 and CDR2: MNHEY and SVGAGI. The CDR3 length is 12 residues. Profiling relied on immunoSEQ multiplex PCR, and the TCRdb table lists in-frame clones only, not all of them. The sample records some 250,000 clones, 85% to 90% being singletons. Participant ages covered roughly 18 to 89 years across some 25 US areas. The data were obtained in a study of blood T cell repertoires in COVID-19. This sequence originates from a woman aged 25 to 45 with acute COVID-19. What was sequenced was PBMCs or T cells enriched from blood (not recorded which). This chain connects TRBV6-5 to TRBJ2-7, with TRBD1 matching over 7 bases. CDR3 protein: CASTGQKYEQYF. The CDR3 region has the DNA TGTGCCAGCACGGGACAGAAATACGAGCAGTACTTC.